This TCR beta chain was recovered during a study of blood T cell repertoires in COVID-19. As for the study in general: Nucleic acid was either cDNA or gDNA, and it came from T cells, B-cell-depleted T cells, or PBMCs.

In the original processing: Reference gene primer amplification gave nucleated cell count estimates. TCRdb's table, derived via immunoSEQ multiplex PCR, lists solely in-frame clones and lacks some. That table is the source of V, J and clone size, and D and trimming were worked out from the DNA. The data hold some 140,000 clones, with around 79% observed a single time. This CDR3 has 13 residues. Trimming took off 2 bases at V and 6 bases at J, with 11 bases between the two ends. Germline V lookup: CDR1 KGHSH, CDR2 LQKENI. V is TRBV18 and J is TRBJ2-7; no clear D. Sequenced material: peripheral blood. The TCR sequence derives from a man in his fifties or sixties with acute or convalescent COVID-19. The CDR3 loop reads CASSPGSSGEQYF. CDR3 DNA: TGTGCCAGCTCACCAGGGTCATCGGGCGAGCAGTACTTC.